This T cell receptor (beta chain) was obtained from a study of T cell repertoires in cytomegalovirus infection. Remarks on this clonotype: Its antigen is currently unknown.

J lost 8 bases, V lost 6 bases, and 10 bases had no gene match. CDR1 and CDR2 (germline): DFQATT, SNEGSKA (reference sequence). There are 14 residues in the CDR3. One entry per CDR3 protein results from TCRdb running MiXCR on the reads. The data hold some 310,000 distinct CDR3 sequences, with 25% observed a single time. Sequences were derived from cultured PBMCs, sampled from culture after CMV antigen stimulation. The origin of this receptor is a human donor in good health (CMV status not recorded). Some clones in this sample may be carry-over from other donors' samples. The chain links TRBV20-1 to TRBJ2-1; 10 nucleotides agree with TRBD2. The CDR3 bases are TGCAGTGCCCAGCGAAAAGCGGGAGGGGATGAGCAGTTCTTC. This gives the protein CSAQRKAGGDEQFF.